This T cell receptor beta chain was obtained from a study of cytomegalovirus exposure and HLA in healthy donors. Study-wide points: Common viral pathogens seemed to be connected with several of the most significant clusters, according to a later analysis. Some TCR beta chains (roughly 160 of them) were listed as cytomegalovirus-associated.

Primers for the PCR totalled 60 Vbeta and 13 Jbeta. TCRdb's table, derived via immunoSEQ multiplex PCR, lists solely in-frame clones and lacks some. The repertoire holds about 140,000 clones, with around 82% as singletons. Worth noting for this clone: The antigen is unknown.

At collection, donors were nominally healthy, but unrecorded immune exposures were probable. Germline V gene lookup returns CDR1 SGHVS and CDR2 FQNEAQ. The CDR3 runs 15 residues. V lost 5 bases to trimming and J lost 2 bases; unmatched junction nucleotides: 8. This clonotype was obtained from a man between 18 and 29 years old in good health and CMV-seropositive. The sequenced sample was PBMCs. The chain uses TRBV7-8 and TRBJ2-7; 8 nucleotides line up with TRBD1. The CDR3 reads CASSPYRTGPYEQYF. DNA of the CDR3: TGTGCCAGCAGCCCCTACCGGACAGGGCCCTACGAGCAGTACTTC.